In this sample, the clone carrying this T cell receptor (beta chain) turned up many times. This entry is derived from a study of regulatory T cells in long-lasting Graves disease. Building of the TCR beta libraries involved iRepertoire HTBI primers and Arm-PCR of CDR3 regions. Each CDR3 protein is one row after TCRdb ran MiXCR on the multiplex PCR reads. The table has under 500,000 distinct CDR3 sequences, approximately 16% seen once; the top ten hold approximately 11%. As to time point: newly diagnosed GD, antithyroid drugs for less than 3 months. After RNA was extracted from PBMCs, the TCR library was made from it. The authors drew patients from an endocrinology department in Xi'an, China. The V end lost 6 bases, the J end lost 3 bases, and 11 bases lay between the germline ends. The CDR3 totals 13 residues. Looked up from germline, CDR1 is KGHSH and CDR2 is LQKENI. These data are also associated with another study on T cells in Graves' hyperthyroidism and ophthalmopathy.

The sequence derives from a woman under 40 with Graves disease. V usage is TRBV18 and J usage is TRBJ1-2; D uncertain. The sample in question was peripheral blood mononuclear cells (PBMCs), obtained at new diagnosis, from a patient treated with antithyroid drugs. CDR3 sequence: CASSLNGDYGYTF. The CDR3 DNA is TGTGCCAGCTCCCTTAACGGGGACTATGGCTACACCTTC.